This T cell receptor (beta chain) was sequenced during a study of shared clonotypes between healthy human individuals. CDR3 length equals 14 residues. V shed 0 bases and J 5 bases; nucleotides not matched to a gene: 3. Germline V gene data show CDR1 as SGHRS and CDR2 as YFSETQ. Measured with immunoSEQ multiplex PCR; TCRdb has only the in-frame clones, and not every one. The sample holds 2,100,000 or so clones, approximately 96% seen once. This receptor was identified in a man aged 18 to 29 in good health. The chain combines TRBV5-1 with TRBJ2-7; TRBD1 aligns across 9 bases. Specimen: naive CD4+ T cells sorted from blood. The subset was: CD45RA+ positively selected. The CDR3 loop is CASSLGTGDHEQYF. The CDR3 DNA is TGCGCCAGCAGCTTGGGGACAGGGGACCACGAGCAGTACTTC.